The clone carrying this T cell receptor beta chain has just a few counts. What it binds is unknown. RNA transcripts yielded amplified TCR beta CDR3 regions. With the HTBI primer set, the TCR CDR3 went through a first round of RT-PCR. Each CDR3 protein is one row after TCRdb ran MiXCR on the multiplex PCR reads. This table holds hundreds of thousands of distinct CDR3 sequences, 11% to 15% found once. This sample stems from a study of T cells in Graves' hyperthyroidism and ophthalmopathy. On the study more broadly: Blood was drawn when the patient was first diagnosed and still untreated.

Findings and limits, study-wide: Ophthalmopathy could be told apart from stable hyperthyroidism with a 13 V-J model. Onset of ophthalmopathy came a median roughly 6.9 months after the model predicted it.

The CDR3 is made up of 19 amino acids. Germline CDR1 is PRHDT and CDR2 is FYEKMQ (reference sequence). V was pared by 8 bases and J by 2 bases, with 18 bases of the junction left unmatched. Fresh peripheral blood, around 10 ml, yielded the PBMCs. This chain connects TRBV13 to TRBJ2-3; 11 nucleotides line up with TRBD2. The source material was blood. The receptor was isolated from a young woman with Graves' hyperthyroidism that later progressed to Graves' ophthalmopathy. The CDR3 nucleotides read TGTGCCAGCTCCCCCCCTCCTTTCGGACTAGCGGGTTTCACAGATACGCAGTATTTT. Protein product: CASSPPPFGLAGFTDTQYF.